One and the same sample provided the 27 T cell receptor beta chains below, sequenced in a study of blood T cell repertoires in COVID-19. This table comes from immunoSEQ multiplex PCR, and its TCRdb copy is limited to in-frame clones, with some not included. The sample holds some 150,000 clones, about 80% seen once. Sequenced material: peripheral blood. These receptors originate from a human donor in a cohort sampled during active COVID-19.

The chain combines TRBV7-6 with TRBJ2-1; D is perhaps TRBD1 (6 bases). The germline CDR1 and CDR2 sequences are SGHVS and FNYEAQ. The CDR3 sequence is 15 residues long. The ends were cut back, 0 bases at V and 2 bases at J, with 8 bases in the middle. The chain's CDR3 is CASSLADSTYNEQFF. The CDR3, as DNA: TGTGCCAGCAGCTTAGCGGACAGTACCTACAATGAGCAGTTCTTC. Full variable domain (missing parts from reference TRBV7-6 and TRBJ2-1): GAGVSQSPRYKVTKRGQDVALRCDPISGHVSLYWYRQALGQGPEFLTYFNYEAQQDKSGLPNDRFSAERPEGSISTLTIQRTEQRDSAMYRCASSLADSTYNEQFFGPGTRLTVL.

This chain joins TRBV6-1 and TRBJ1-1, with unresolved D. V was pared by 0 bases and J by 1 base, with 21 bases between. The CDR3 contains 19 residues. The germline CDR1 and CDR2 sequences are MNHNS and SASEGT. This CDR3 is CASSEARFLGSRPNTEAFF. Here the CDR3 DNA reads TGTGCCAGCAGTGAAGCGCGGTTTCTGGGGAGTAGGCCGAACACTGAAGCTTTCTTT.

V usage is TRBV21-1 and J usage is TRBJ1-5; TRBD1, the D gene given by the table, was not confirmed from the DNA. TRBV21-1 is termed a pseudogene. This CDR3 region has 18 residues. The CDR3 reads CASIARDRRTHSNQPQHF. DNA of the CDR3: TGTGCCAGCATTGCTAGGGACAGGAGGACCCATAGCAATCAGCCCCAGCATTTT.

The chain carries TRBV5-1 and TRBJ2-3; 15 bases are a match to TRBD2. V dropped 3 bases and J dropped 3; count of bases not matched to a gene: 2. Germline V CDR1 and CDR2: SGHRS, YFSETQ. This CDR3 is built from 16 residues. CDR3 loop: CASSYGLAGGTDTQYF. Here the CDR3 DNA reads TGCGCCAGCAGCTACGGACTAGCGGGAGGGACAGATACGCAGTATTTT.

The chain employs TRBV7-3 and TRBJ2-1, with D perhaps TRBD2 (7 bases). Germline V gives CDR1 SGHTA, CDR2 FQGTGA. V lost 5 bases and J 1 base, leaving 24 bases between the germline ends. CDR3 size: 19 residues. The CDR3 sequence: CASSPRRDPRGASYNEQFF. CDR3 sequence (DNA): TGTGCCAGCAGCCCGAGACGAGACCCCCGGGGGGCGTCCTACAATGAGCAGTTCTTC.

The chain employs TRBV24-1 and TRBJ2-2; D is perhaps TRBD1 (5 bases). Trimming pared 11 bases from V and 9 bases from J, leaving 18 bases between. CDR1 is KGHDR and CDR2 is SFDVKD in the germline V gene. This CDR3 region has 13 residues. The CDR3 DNA reads as TGTGCCAGCACACACAGGTCCCCTCGGGAGCTGTTTTTT. It yields the protein CASTHRSPRELFF.

The CDR3 loop reads CSVDPGPGANVLTF. CDR3 bases: TGCAGCGTTGACCCAGGGCCCGGGGCCAACGTCCTGACTTTC. V is TRBV29-1 and J is TRBJ2-6; D might be TRBD1 (5 bases). The CDR3 spans 14 residues. Per germline, CDR1 SQVTM and CDR2 ANQGSEA. Trimming left V 3 bases short and J 4 bases short, with 10 bases between.

The chain employs TRBV7-2 and TRBJ1-5, with TRBD1 as a possible D gene (5 bases). Germline lookup yields CDR1 SGHTA and CDR2 FQGNSA. V was clipped by 2 bases and J by 3 bases, with 20 bases between them. This CDR3 has 18 amino acids. CDR3 nucleotide sequence: TGTGCCAGCAGCTTAAGGGCATTCGGCCAGGGTAACAATCAGCCCCAGCATTTT. Protein: CASSLRAFGQGNNQPQHF. Looking up the rest from reference TRBV7-2 and TRBJ1-5 gives the full variable domain: GAGVSQSPSNKVTEKGKDVELRCDPISGHTALYWYRQSLGQGLEFLIYFQGNSAPDKSGLPSDRFSAERTGGSVSTLTIQRTQQEDSAVYLCASSLRAFGQGNNQPQHFGDGTRLSIL.

The chain joins TRBV14 to TRBJ1-1; D is possibly TRBD1 (6 bases). Germline loops: CDR1 SGHDN, CDR2 FVKESK. The CDR3 loop spans 14 amino acids. The ends were cut back, 4 bases at V and 1 base at J, with 10 bases in the middle. Written as DNA, the CDR3 is TGTGCCAGCAGCCTTTCCAGGGGGAACACTGAAGCTTTCTTT. Encoded protein: CASSLSRGNTEAFF.

The V and J genes are TRBV2 and TRBJ2-1; TRBD2 might be the D (6 bases). V lost 6 bases to trimming and J lost 0 bases, with 9 bases between them. The CDR3 has 14 residues. Germline CDR1 SNHLY, CDR2 FYNNEI. The CDR3 nucleotides are TGTGCCAGCAGGGGACTTATCTCCTACAATGAGCAGTTCTTC. Translating gives CASRGLISYNEQFF. Full variable domain (missing parts from reference TRBV2 and TRBJ2-1): EPEVTQTPSHQVTQMGQEVILRCVPISNHLYFYWYRQILGQKVEFLVSFYNNEISEKSEIFDDQFSVERPDGSNFTLKIRSTKLEDSAMYFCASRGLISYNEQFFGPGTRLTVL.

The chain couples TRBV28 to TRBJ1-2; TRBD1 aligns across 7 bases. V lost 6 bases and J lost 4; bases outside the gene matches: 5. The CDR3 has 13 amino acids. Germline lookup yields CDR1 MDHEN and CDR2 SYDVKM. In nucleotides, the CDR3 is TGTGCCAGCAGCTTGGGACAGAGCTATGGCTACACCTTC. Amino acid sequence: CASSLGQSYGYTF.

The chain carries TRBV28 and TRBJ2-5; D may be TRBD1 (5 bases). In germline, CDR1 is MDHEN, CDR2 SYDVKM. V was trimmed by 9 bases and J by 2 bases, leaving 10 bases between them. This CDR3 is 12 amino acids long. The CDR3 protein is CASRGTQETQYF. The DNA of the CDR3 is TGTGCCAGTAGGGGAACGCAAGAGACCCAGTACTTC.

On this clone: The sample holds other DNA sequences that translate to the same CDR3. The chain recombines TRBV29-1 with TRBJ2-7, with 10 bases fitting TRBD1. The trim removed 3 bases at V and 2 bases at J, leaving 1 base unmatched. The CDR3 has 13 residues. Germline V CDR1 and CDR2: SQVTM, ANQGSEA. The CDR3 DNA is TGCAGCGTTGAGGGGACAGGGGCCTACGAGCAGTACTTC. This sequence encodes CSVEGTGAYEQYF.

The rearrangement uses TRBV11-1 and TRBJ2-7; TRBD1 aligns across 11 bases. Germline CDR1 SGHAT, CDR2 FQDESV (reference sequence). Losses at the gene ends were 5 bases for V and 4 bases for J; bases not matched to a gene: 7. This CDR3 spans 15 amino acids. The CDR3: CASSPVGQGAYEQYF. The CDR3 nucleotides are TGTGCCAGCAGCCCAGTCGGACAGGGGGCATACGAGCAGTACTTC. The full variable domain, with the rest looked up from reference TRBV11-1 and TRBJ2-7, is EAEVAQSPRYKITEKSQAVAFWCDPISGHATLYWYRQILGQGPELLVQFQDESVVDDSQLPKDRFSAERLKGVDSTLKIQPAELGDSAMYLCASSPVGQGAYEQYFGPGTRLTVT.

The chain couples TRBV28 to TRBJ1-4, with no clear D. Trimming left V 6 bases short and J 0 bases short, with 8 bases between. Germline V gene sequence: CDR1 MDHEN, CDR2 SYDVKM. There are 14 residues in the CDR3. The DNA for the CDR3 is TGTGCCAGCAGCCTTGAGGCAACTAATGAAAAACTGTTTTTT. Translation gives CASSLEATNEKLFF.

The rearrangement joins TRBV6-4 to TRBJ2-5, with TRBD1 as a possible D gene (5 bases). V gave up 3 bases and J gave up 2 bases, with 16 bases separating them. The CDR3 is 16 residues long. Germline assignment: CDR1 MRHNA and CDR2 SNTAGT. CDR3 DNA sequence: TGTGCCAGCAGTGATAGTGACAGCCCCACGCAAGAGACCCAGTACTTC. Protein product: CASSDSDSPTQETQYF.

V usage is TRBV7-9 and J usage is TRBJ2-1, with TRBD2 identical over 16 bases. This CDR3 is built from 16 residues. The germline V gene has CDR1 SEHNR and CDR2 FQNEAQ (reference sequence). V trimming: 0 bases; J trimming: 12 bases; junction bases outside the gene matches: 5. Here the CDR3 DNA reads TGTGCCAGCAGCTTAGCGGGACTAGCGGGGGGGCAAGGGCAGTTCTTC. Protein sequence: CASSLAGLAGGQGQFF.

The chain recombines TRBV9 with TRBJ1-6, with TRBD1 as a possible D gene (6 bases). Germline CDR1 and CDR2: SGDLS and YYNGEE. Between the trimmed V and J ends, which lost 3 bases and 0 bases, there was a span of 10 bases. CDR3 length: 16 residues. CDR3 DNA: TGTGCCAGCAGCGAGAAGGACAGCTCCTATAATTCACCCCTCCACTTT. Translated: CASSEKDSSYNSPLHF.

The chain joins TRBV9 to TRBJ2-2; 7 bases map to TRBD1. Unmatched junction bases numbered 6, after V lost 3 bases and J lost 4 bases. This CDR3 is 15 amino acids long. The germline CDR1 and CDR2 sequences are SGDLS and YYNGEE. The CDR3 protein is CASSGRQGRTGELFF. The CDR3, as DNA: TGTGCCAGCAGCGGTCGACAGGGACGCACCGGGGAGCTGTTTTTT. The entire variable domain, with the rest obtained from reference TRBV9 and TRBJ2-2, is as follows: DSGVTQTPKHLITATGQRVTLRCSPRSGDLSVYWYQQSLDQGLQFLIQYYNGEERAKGNILERFSAQQFPDLHSELNLSSLELGDSALYFCASSGRQGRTGELFFGEGSRLTVL.

A few counts support this clone. At one of its ends the junction is not consistent with the germline gene, which may arise from a read error. The V gene is TRBV5-1, the J gene TRBJ2-1; possibly TRBD1 for D (6 bases). Germline V CDR1 and CDR2: SGHRS, YFSETQ. The CDR3 has 14 amino acids. The CDR3 region has the DNA TGCGCCAGCAGCTTGGTTCCAGGGGACGATACCTTACTCTTC. It encodes CASSLVPGDDTLLF.

The V gene is TRBV12-3 or TRBV12-4, the J gene TRBJ1-2, with 9 positions matching TRBD1. The length of the CDR3 is 13 residues. V was pared by 1 base and J by 7 bases, with 1 base of the junction left unmatched. The CDR3 DNA is TGTGCCAGCAGTTTAGACAGGGGGCGTGGCTACACCTTC. It encodes CASSLDRGRGYTF.

The table lists this clone with a count of one. CDR3 sequence (DNA): TGCGCCAGCACCATTGGACTAGCCCAGCACAATGAGCAGTTCTTC. Translating it yields CASTIGLAQHNEQFF. This sequence joins TRBV4-1 and TRBJ2-1, with 8 bases fitting TRBD2. The CDR3 totals 15 residues. Per germline, CDR1 MGHRA and CDR2 YSYEKL. V lost 7 bases, J lost 5 bases, and 10 bases stayed unmatched.

The chain uses TRBV19 and TRBJ2-3, with 10 bases fitting TRBD1. V gave up 6 bases and J gave up 5 bases; unmatched junction bases: 5. This CDR3 contains 14 residues. CDR1 LNHDA and CDR2 SQIVND come from the germline V gene (reference sequence). The CDR3 region has the DNA TGTGCCAGTAGCCGGGACAGGGGTAAAGATACGCAGTATTTT. It translates to CASSRDRGKDTQYF. Variable domain in full (rest from reference TRBV19 and TRBJ2-3): DGGITQSPKYLFRKEGQNVTLSCEQNLNHDAMYWYRQDPGQGLRLIYYSQIVNDFQKGDIAEGYSVSREKKESFPLTVTSAQKNPTAFYLCASSRDRGKDTQYFGPGTRLTVL.

The chain uses TRBV19 and TRBJ2-1, with 10 bases fitting TRBD2. With 4 bases clipped from V and 7 bases from J, the junction kept 7 bases outside the gene matches. The CDR3 is 15 residues long. The germline gives CDR1 LNHDA, CDR2 SQIVND (reference sequence). Here the CDR3 DNA reads TGTGCCAGTAGTAAGCTAGCGGGAGCCCTTAATGAGCAGTTCTTC. It translates to CASSKLAGALNEQFF.

This clone has a handful of counts. The chain uses TRBV9 and TRBJ1-2; D may be TRBD1 (6 bases). With 0 bases removed from V and 4 bases from J, the gap between germline ends came to 19 bases. The length of the CDR3 is 17 residues. CDR1 is SGDLS, CDR2 YYNGEE, per germline. The CDR3 protein is CASSVGFLGGRGYGYTF. The CDR3 DNA is TGTGCCAGCAGCGTAGGATTTTTGGGGGGGCGTGGCTATGGCTACACCTTC.

V gene TRBV28 combines with J gene TRBJ1-6, with no clear D. CDR1 and CDR2 from the germline V gene are MDHEN and SYDVKM. V was clipped by 1 base and J by 0 bases, with 10 bases between them. The CDR3 extends over 17 amino acids. Here the CDR3 reads CASSLSPVSSYNSPLHF. In DNA, the CDR3 is TGTGCCAGCAGTTTATCCCCAGTAAGCTCCTATAATTCACCCCTCCACTTT.

This chain joins TRBV5-4 and TRBJ2-2; TRBD1 matches 7 bases. Germline-derived CDR1 and CDR2 are SGHNT and YYREEE (reference sequence). V lost 5 bases, J lost 5 bases, and 6 bases stayed unmatched. CDR3 size: 14 residues. The CDR3 loop is CASSKGARTGELFF. The CDR3 DNA follows: TGTGCCAGCAGTAAGGGGGCGCGGACCGGGGAGCTGTTTTTT.